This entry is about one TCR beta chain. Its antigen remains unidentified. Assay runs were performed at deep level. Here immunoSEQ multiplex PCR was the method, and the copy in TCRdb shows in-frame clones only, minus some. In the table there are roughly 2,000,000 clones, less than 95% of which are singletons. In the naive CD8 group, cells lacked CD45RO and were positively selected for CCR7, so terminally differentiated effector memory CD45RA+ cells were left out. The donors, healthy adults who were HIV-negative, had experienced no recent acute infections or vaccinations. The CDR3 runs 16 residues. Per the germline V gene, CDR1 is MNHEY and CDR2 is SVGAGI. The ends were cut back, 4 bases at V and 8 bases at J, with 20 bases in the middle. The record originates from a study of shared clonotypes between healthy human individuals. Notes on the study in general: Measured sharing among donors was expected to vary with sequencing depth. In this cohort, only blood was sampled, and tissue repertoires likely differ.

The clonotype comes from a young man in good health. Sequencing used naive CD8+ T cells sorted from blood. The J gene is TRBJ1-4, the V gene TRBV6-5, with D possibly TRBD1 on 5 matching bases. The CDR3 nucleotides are TGTGCCAGCAGTTCCGGGACCGTCAGTCTATGGGAAAAACTGTTTTTT. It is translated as CASSSGTVSLWEKLFF.